This T cell receptor (beta chain) was captured in a study of blood T cell repertoires in COVID-19. Study at large: Sites across the United States, Italy and Spain contributed samples from acute and convalescent COVID-19. In each case, the material was cDNA or gDNA derived from T cells, B-cell-depleted T cells, or PBMCs.

Authors' data handling: Reference gene primers were amplified, and this amplification served to estimate nucleated cell counts. Assay: immunoSEQ multiplex PCR; the TCRdb copy retains only in-frame clones and omits some. The V and J calls and clone size were taken over from that table, and D and trimming were inferred from the DNA. The top ten clones hold around 17% of a sample with roughly 45,000 clones, roughly 90% of them seen once. CDR1 LGHNA and CDR2 YSLEER come from the germline V gene. This CDR3 has 13 amino acids. V shed 0 bases and J shed 11 bases, with 13 bases lying between them. The J gene is TRBJ2-5, the V gene TRBV4-3, with D perhaps matching TRBD2 (5 bases). The source material was peripheral blood. The sequence was collected from a man in his 70s with active COVID-19. CDR3 coding DNA: TGCGCCAGCAGCCAAGATAATAGGACTCCTCAGTACTTC. Translating gives CASSQDNRTPQYF.